The 17 T cell receptor beta chains below were found in one sample sequenced in a study of cytomegalovirus exposure and HLA in healthy donors. The PCR ran on 60 Vbeta and 13 Jbeta primers. Sequencing used immunoSEQ multiplex PCR; TCRdb keeps in-frame clones, though not all of them. The data contain tens of thousands of clones, about 77% of them seen just once; the ten biggest clones take up 4.4%. The sample comprised PBMCs. These receptors were taken from a male donor in good health and CMV-seropositive.

The V and J genes are TRBV29-1 and TRBJ2-7, with TRBD1 as a possible D gene (6 bases). This CDR3 is built from 13 residues. CDR1 is SQVTM, CDR2 ANQGSEA, per germline. The ends were cut back, 4 bases at V and 0 bases at J, with 10 bases in the middle. The CDR3 DNA follows: TGCAGCGTTGCTCGGACAGCCTCCTACGAGCAGTACTTC. Translated, it gives CSVARTASYEQYF.

The gene calls are TRBV10-2 and TRBJ1-5; D may be TRBD1 (6 bases). Germline CDR1 WSHSY, CDR2 SAAADI. Trimming stripped 8 bases from V and 1 base from J, with 21 bases between. This CDR3 has 17 residues. Written as DNA, the CDR3 is TGCGCCAGCTGGGGGGGATGGACAGAGGGAAGCAATCAGCCCCAGCATTTT. Its protein product is CASWGGWTEGSNQPQHF.

This clone was observed once. The chain is built from TRBV27 and TRBJ2-6; maybe TRBD2 (6 bases). This CDR3 contains 16 residues. Germline values: CDR1 MNHEY, CDR2 SMNVEV (reference sequence). Trimming took 5 bases from V and 0 from J, leaving 11 bases between them. In DNA, the CDR3 is TGTGCCAGCAGTCCCGGAGGGTCCTCTGGGGCCAACGTCCTGACTTTC. Residues: CASSPGGSSGANVLTF.

A few counts support this clone. CDR3 amino acids: CASGLTGSAFF. As DNA, the CDR3 is TGCGCCAGCGGGCTGACGGGGTCGGCTTTCTTT. The chain carries TRBV10-1 and TRBJ1-1; D is undetermined. The CDR3 length is 11 residues. Trimming removed 8 bases at V and 11 bases at J, with 15 bases between. Germline V gene lookup returns CDR1 WNHNN and CDR2 SYGVQD (reference sequence).

The chain combines TRBV28 with TRBJ2-7, with TRBD1 matching over 7 bases. V was pared by 7 bases and J by 3 bases, with 12 bases of the junction left unmatched. This CDR3 contains 15 residues. CDR1 is MDHEN, CDR2 SYDVKM, per germline. CDR3 loop: CASTITGTVSYEQYF. The CDR3 DNA sequence: TGTGCCAGCACCATTACTGGGACAGTGAGCTACGAGCAGTACTTC.

This clone showed up just once. The V call is TRBV28, the J call TRBJ2-7; possible D gene TRBD1, 5 bases. The length of the CDR3 is 17 residues. V dropped 8 bases and J dropped 1 base, with 24 bases sitting between them. CDR1 MDHEN and CDR2 SYDVKM come from the germline V gene. As DNA, the CDR3 is TGTGCCAGCTTTTCGCCATATTCCAGGGAACGATCCTACGAGCAGTACTTC. Its translation: CASFSPYSRERSYEQYF.

The chain has TRBV27 and TRBJ1-5, with a possible D match to TRBD1 (5 bases). Trimming shortened V by 4 bases and J by 7 bases, and 11 bases separated the two germline ends. This CDR3 has 13 residues. The germline CDR1 and CDR2 sequences are MNHEY and SMNVEV (reference sequence). The CDR3 sequence is CASSSGAEQPQHF. The CDR3 coding sequence is TGTGCCAGCAGTTCTGGGGCTGAGCAGCCCCAGCATTTT.

The chain joins TRBV27 to TRBJ1-2, with 10 nucleotides matching TRBD1. V trimming: 5 bases; J trimming: 7 bases; junction bases outside the gene matches: 16. This CDR3 comprises 17 residues. Germline CDR1 reads MNHEY; CDR2 reads SMNVEV (reference sequence). The CDR3 sequence: CASSPDRGPRLLFGYTF. CDR3 in DNA: TGTGCCAGCAGTCCAGACAGGGGGCCTCGCCTTCTCTTTGGCTACACCTTC.

As concerns this clone: The sample contains more than one DNA sequence encoding this CDR3. This rearrangement joins TRBV30 to TRBJ1-6; TRBD1 agrees at 8 bases. Germline V CDR1 and CDR2: GTSNPN, SVGIG (reference sequence). V shed 3 bases, J shed 6 bases, and the junction held 10 bases outside the gene matches. The CDR3 extends over 16 amino acids. The CDR3: CAWRVDRVRGNSPLHF. CDR3 DNA sequence: TGTGCCTGGAGGGTGGACAGGGTTCGGGGTAATTCACCCCTCCACTTT.

This chain connects TRBV19 to TRBJ2-6; TRBD1 matches at 7 bases. Germline V gene sequence: CDR1 LNHDA, CDR2 SQIVND (reference sequence). There are 16 residues in the CDR3. V trimming: 1 base; J trimming: 2 bases; junction bases outside the gene matches: 2. CDR3 sequence reads: CASSIGTGPGANVLTF. CDR3 nucleotide sequence: TGTGCCAGTAGTATAGGGACAGGACCTGGGGCCAACGTCCTGACTTTC.

The chain is built from TRBV27 and TRBJ1-2, with TRBD1 identical over 7 bases. V shed 4 bases, J shed 3 bases, and the junction held 17 bases outside the gene matches. CDR3 length: 18 amino acids. CDR1 MNHEY and CDR2 SMNVEV come from the germline V gene (reference sequence). CDR3 amino acids: CASSSQGRGLSRDYGYTF. The CDR3, as DNA: TGTGCCAGCAGTTCACAGGGAAGGGGGCTAAGTAGGGACTATGGCTACACCTTC.

The chain joins TRBV19 to TRBJ1-5, with no clear D. The V end was cut by 7 bases, the J end by 4 bases, with 17 bases between. Germline V gene data show CDR1 as LNHDA and CDR2 as SQIVND (reference sequence). The CDR3 has 15 residues. This CDR3 reads CASTHPPYQNQPQHF. CDR3 DNA sequence: TGTGCCAGTACCCACCCACCGTACCAGAATCAGCCCCAGCATTTT.

The table lists this clone with a few counts. This sequence joins TRBV5-1 and TRBJ2-2, with 9 bases that match TRBD1. In germline, CDR1 is SGHRS, CDR2 YFSETQ. The CDR3 has 18 residues. The V segment lost 4 bases and the J segment 1 base; nucleotides outside the gene matches: 11. The CDR3 loop reads CASSPYNGQGMNTGELFF. CDR3 DNA sequence: TGCGCCAGCAGCCCGTATAACGGACAGGGGATGAACACCGGGGAGCTGTTTTTT.

The chain employs TRBV30 and TRBJ1-1; D is possibly TRBD1 (6 bases). The CDR3 loop spans 16 amino acids. Trimming removed 2 bases at V and 3 bases at J, with 19 bases between. The germline CDR1 and CDR2 sequences are GTSNPN and SVGIG (reference sequence). Written as DNA, the CDR3 is TGTGCCTGGAGTTATCCAATTAACAGGGTCCACACTGAAGCTTTCTTT. It encodes CAWSYPINRVHTEAFF.

The rearrangement links TRBV7-9 to TRBJ1-1, with D unclear. Trimming took 4 bases from V and 10 from J, leaving 10 bases between them. CDR1 is SEHNR and CDR2 is FQNEAQ in the germline V gene (reference sequence). CDR3 length: 11 residues. The CDR3 DNA sequence: TGTGCCAGCAGCTCCGCGGATGGAGCTTTCTTT. It codes for CASSSADGAFF. Using reference TRBV7-9 and TRBJ1-1 for the parts outside the CDR3, the full variable domain is DTGVSQNPRHKITKRGQNVTFRCDPISEHNRLYWYRQTLGQGPEFLTYFQNEAQLEKSRLLSDRFSAERPKGSFSTLEIQRTEQGDSAMYLCASSSADGAFFGQGTRLTVV.

This chain links TRBV28 with TRBJ2-7, with D possibly matching TRBD1 (6 bases). Between the trimmed V and J ends, which lost 6 bases and 0 bases, there was a span of 15 bases. Germline V gives CDR1 MDHEN, CDR2 SYDVKM. This CDR3 is 15 amino acids long. The chain's CDR3 is CASSSRGPLSYEQYF. The DNA for the CDR3 is TGTGCCAGCAGCTCCAGGGGACCCCTCTCCTACGAGCAGTACTTC.

As regards this clone: Other DNA sequences of this sample code for an identical CDR3. The chain employs TRBV28 and TRBJ1-5; the match to TRBD1 covers 9 bases. V dropped 6 bases and J dropped 7; count of bases not matched to a gene: 1. This CDR3 is 12 amino acids long. Germline CDR1 reads MDHEN; CDR2 reads SYDVKM. The CDR3 DNA reads TGTGCCAGCAGCACAGGGGGCCAGCCCCAGCATTTT. Protein sequence: CASSTGGQPQHF.